These 14 T cell receptor beta chains were all obtained from the same sample, sequenced in a study of blood T cell repertoires in COVID-19 (dated by TCRdb to the early 2020s). Preparation of the library involved the immunoSEQ multiplex PCR assay. Imported from immuneACCESS, the table was reduced by TCRdb to in-frame sequences with V and J called. These copies leave out some clones; in studies compared against another copy, an unresolved V gene accounts for under half, and the cause of the remainder is not known. The sample has about 350,000 clones on record, roughly nine tenths of them singletons. Of the sample, under 1.3% is held by the ten largest clones. The sequencing sample was made of PBMCs or T cells enriched from blood (not recorded which). These TCRs come from a woman younger than 45 who had recovered from COVID-19.

The CDR3, as DNA: TGTGCCAGCAGGCCGACAAACTCCTACGAGCAGTACTTC. Its protein product is CASRPTNSYEQYF. V gene TRBV6-5 combines with J gene TRBJ2-7; D ambiguous. CDR1 is MNHEY and CDR2 is SVGAGI in the germline V gene. V gave up 6 bases and J gave up 0 bases, with 9 bases separating them. This CDR3 region has 13 residues.

The chain recombines TRBV6-2 or TRBV6-3 with TRBJ2-7; 9 nucleotides align to TRBD1. The CDR3 is 16 amino acids. The V gene's germline CDR1 is MNHEY and CDR2 SVGEGT. After removal of 0 bases from V and 3 bases from J, the junction contained 6 bases not matched to a gene. CDR3 in amino acids: CASSYSRDRVYYEQYF. The DNA for the CDR3 is TGTGCCAGCAGTTACTCCAGGGACAGGGTGTACTACGAGCAGTACTTC.

The chain couples TRBV11-2 to TRBJ2-7, with TRBD1 matching 7 bases. Per germline, CDR1 SGHAT and CDR2 FQNNGV. After removal of 1 base from V and 0 bases from J, the junction contained 6 bases not matched to a gene. This CDR3 contains 16 residues. The CDR3: CASSLVETGNSYEQYF. The CDR3 DNA reads TGTGCCAGCAGCTTAGTGGAGACAGGGAACTCCTACGAGCAGTACTTC.

This clone showed up just once. The genes are TRBV12-3 or TRBV12-4 and TRBJ1-1; TRBD1 matches at 8 bases. J lost 7 bases, V lost 5 bases, and 6 bases had no gene match. CDR3 length: 13 residues. The chain's CDR3 is CASSATGVGEAFF. The CDR3 DNA reads as TGTGCCAGCAGTGCGACAGGGGTAGGTGAAGCTTTCTTT.

This chain links TRBV7-2 with TRBJ1-1; D is unresolved. V dropped 2 bases and J dropped 2 bases, with 12 bases sitting between them. The V gene's germline CDR1 is SGHTA and CDR2 FQGNSA. There are 15 residues in the CDR3. CDR3 nucleotides: TGTGCCAGCAGCTTATGGGAGGCTGGAAACACTGAAGCTTTCTTT. Its translation: CASSLWEAGNTEAFF.

This chain's CDR3 is CASSKEGLSNTEAFF. In DNA, the CDR3 is TGTGCCAGCAGCAAAGAGGGACTGTCGAACACTGAAGCTTTCTTT. The chain recombines TRBV7-9 with TRBJ1-1; TRBD1 is a possible D gene (5 bases). The V and J ends lost 5 bases and 1 base respectively, with 14 bases between them. In germline, CDR1 is SEHNR, CDR2 FQNEAQ (reference sequence). CDR3 size: 15 residues.

The chain carries TRBV29-1 and TRBJ1-1, with TRBD1 matching over 12 bases. Unmatched junction bases numbered 17, after V lost 5 bases and J lost 4 bases. The CDR3 sequence is 18 residues long. Germline V gives CDR1 SQVTM, CDR2 ANQGSEA. CDR3 sequence: CSVPLTPGQGARGTEAFF. CDR3 bases: TGCAGCGTTCCTTTAACTCCGGGACAGGGGGCAAGGGGCACTGAAGCTTTCTTT.

The rearrangement uses TRBV5-1 and TRBJ2-2; tentative D call: TRBD1 (6 bases). V lost 3 bases, J lost 1 base, and 16 bases lay in between. In germline, CDR1 is SGHRS, CDR2 YFSETQ. This CDR3 has 17 amino acids. The DNA for the CDR3 is TGCGCCAGCAGCTCCCCTGACGGGACACAGAACACCGGGGAGCTGTTTTTT. It encodes CASSSPDGTQNTGELFF. The full variable domain, rest sourced from reference TRBV5-1 and TRBJ2-2, is KAGVTQTPRYLIKTRGQQVTLSCSPISGHRSVSWYQQTPGQGLQFLFEYFSETQRNKGNFPGRFSGRQFSNSRSEMNVSTLELGDSALYLCASSSPDGTQNTGELFFGEGSRLTVL.

The chain is built from TRBV12-3 or TRBV12-4 and TRBJ2-7, with 9 nucleotides matching TRBD1. The trim removed 6 bases at V and 4 bases at J, leaving 4 bases unmatched. The CDR3 is made up of 13 amino acids. In nucleotides, the CDR3 is TGTGCCAGCAGCGGGACAGGGAGGTACGAGCAGTACTTC. Its translation is CASSGTGRYEQYF.

The chain joins TRBV3-1 (or the pseudogene TRBV3-2) to TRBJ2-3; TRBD2 agrees at 8 bases. From germline, CDR1 is LGHDT and CDR2 YNNKEL (reference sequence). CDR3 length equals 14 residues. The J segment lost 7 bases and the V segment lost 4 bases, leaving 7 bases of the junction unmatched. The CDR3 region has the DNA TGTGCCAGCAGCCGAGGGACTAGTCCTCATACGCAGTATTTT. Amino acids: CASSRGTSPHTQYF.

CDR3 loop: CASSPNRGGNIQYF. CDR3 in DNA: TGTGCCAGCAGCCCAAACAGGGGCGGGAACATTCAGTACTTC. The gene calls are TRBV5-4 and TRBJ2-4; 7 positions match TRBD1. The CDR3 covers 14 residues. CDR1 SGHNT and CDR2 YYREEE come from the germline V gene (reference sequence). After removal of 4 bases from V and 7 bases from J, the junction contained 8 bases not matched to a gene. Supplemented by reference TRBV5-4 and TRBJ2-4, the full variable domain reads ETGVTQSPTHLIKTRGQQVTLRCSSQSGHNTVSWYQQALGQGPQFIFQYYREEENGRGNFPPRFSGLQFPNYSSELNVNALELDDSALYLCASSPNRGGNIQYFGAGTRLSVL.

This chain joins TRBV5-1 and TRBJ1-4; D gene uncertain. V shed 0 bases and J shed 7 bases, with 10 bases lying between them. Germline V gene lookup returns CDR1 SGHRS and CDR2 YFSETQ. This CDR3 comprises 14 residues. CDR3 sequence: CASSLAATGEKLFF. The CDR3 coding sequence is TGCGCCAGCAGCTTGGCCGCGACGGGTGAAAAACTGTTTTTT. The full variable domain, rest sourced from reference TRBV5-1 and TRBJ1-4, is KAGVTQTPRYLIKTRGQQVTLSCSPISGHRSVSWYQQTPGQGLQFLFEYFSETQRNKGNFPGRFSGRQFSNSRSEMNVSTLELGDSALYLCASSLAATGEKLFFGSGTQLSVL.

V gene TRBV7-8 combines with J gene TRBJ1-5; D is possibly TRBD1 (5 bases). The CDR3 has 13 residues. V was clipped by 3 bases and J by 7 bases, with 10 bases between them. Per the germline V gene, CDR1 is SGHVS and CDR2 is FQNEAQ. CDR3 region: CASSFRAIQPQHF. The CDR3 DNA is TGTGCCAGCAGCTTCAGGGCTATCCAGCCCCAGCATTTT.

This chain links TRBV5-1 with TRBJ1-2; D is uncertain. The CDR3 has 14 residues. Trimming pared 2 bases from V and 3 bases from J, leaving 11 bases between. Germline V gives CDR1 SGHRS, CDR2 YFSETQ. The CDR3 DNA follows: TGCGCCAGCAGCTTCGGTGGGGAGGACTATGGCTACACCTTC. Amino acid sequence: CASSFGGEDYGYTF.